This T cell receptor (beta chain) was found in a study of massively parallel sequencing of T cell beta chains (dated by TCRdb to the late 2000s). In the study overall: Human TCR beta CDR3 diversity in peripheral blood was profiled using 5'-RACE, Illumina short-read sequencing and a dedicated short-read assembly strategy. What the research found in general, with its limitations: The reported gene usage frequencies may have been skewed by preferential PCR amplification of some TRBV and TRBJ sequences. Among some 30,000 distinct clonotypes, single-copy clonotypes made up about 70% of clonotypes but only around 20% of assemblies. Only around 23,000 (around 70%) of the clonotypes could be assigned a unique TRBV gene. Because the RNA was pooled from many donors, the results reflect population-average clonotype abundance rather than any individual repertoire. A single sequence read supported most clonotypes (about 70% of the roughly 34,000), and this single-read support could in principle inflate apparent diversity. Usage of TRBV genes spanned from under 0.012% for TRBV17 up to about 25% for TRBV20-1, while TRBJ usage spanned from around 1.5% for TRBJ2-6 up to about 15% for TRBJ2-1. When the data were subsampled, the number of clonotypes climbed linearly as read number increased, indicating that sequencing depth was far from saturation. CDR3 beta length ranged from 21 to 81 nucleotides, peaking at 45 nucleotides.

Sequenced on an Illumina Genome Analyzer II. Two rounds of nested PCR with TRBC1/TRBC2-specific primers yielded a RACE product of about 520 bp, which was gel-purified. First-strand cDNA was synthesized with a TRBC-specific primer plus a template-switching oligonucleotide, by which a 5' anchor for RACE was provided. Because the RACE amplicon was too long for direct short-read sequencing, the RACE amplicon was concatemerized by ligation and sheared by sonication. PAGE was used to isolate a size fraction of 100 to 300 bp, and that fraction then underwent shotgun sequencing on the Illumina platform. In separate runs on an Illumina GAII, sequencing yielded 18.8 million 36-nt reads and 21.7 million 50-nt single-end reads. Regarding the original processing steps: Assembly of the 40 million to 45 million pooled reads was done with iSSAKE, using the parameters -m 15, -o 2 and -r 0.7. Seeds for the de novo CDR3 beta assemblies came from reads aligning to the ends of Ensembl TRBV gene predictions that carried unmatched junctional bases. Clonotype abundance was estimated as the number of matching assembled contigs, not raw read depth. Of the assembled clonotypes, about 2,100 (5.9%) were found to have in-frame stop codons and were removed, so that approximately 35,000 productive clonotypes were retained. Of the 270 or so unique TCR sequences obtained by Sanger sequencing of cloned RACE products, just under 70% were also present in the Illumina assembly. TCRdb passed the public sequencing reads through fastp at Q25 and MiXCR, retaining productive beta sequences. Each record represents a unique CDR3 protein, reported with the most common genes and DNA among its rows. TCRdb, not the authors, supplied the V and J calls. The sample table records 3,500 to 5,000 distinct CDR3 sequences; roughly 35% of these occur just once. Clones ranked in the top ten supply just under 3% of the sample.

Inclusive of the bounding cysteine and phenylalanine, the CDR3 is 13 residues long. Only the CDR3 DNA stays, 39 bases, in frame from base 1. Here V drops 3 bases and J drops 10 bases, and the junction holds 3 bases not matched to any gene. CDR1 and CDR2 are drawn from the germline V gene: SNHLY, FYNNEI. The donor pool was composed of several hundred males and approximately 150 females, all aged about 18 to 40 years. Peripheral leukocyte polyA+ RNA was isolated from about 170 liters of pooled peripheral blood. A commercial mRNA preparation from normal human peripheral blood leukocytes, pooled from a few hundred individuals, served as the starting material. This clonotype was counted between two and nine times. Its cognate antigen has yet to be identified. No base-level quality is on record; no much larger clone is a single base apart.

This receptor was identified in a pool of human donors in good health; the sample was commercial RNA pooled from many donors. The specimen sequenced was commercial RNA from peripheral blood pooled from many donors. The chain joins TRBV2 to TRBJ1-6; the central 7 bases match TRBD1. This receptor has the CDR3 CASSEGQYSPLHF. In nucleotide form, the sequence is TGTGCCAGCAGTGAGGGACAGTACTCACCCCTCCACTTT. Outside the CDR3, residues come from the reference TRBV2 and TRBJ1-6 proteins, so the full variable domain is: EPEVTQTPSHQVTQMGQEVILRCVPISNHLYFYWYRQILGQKVEFLVSFYNNEISEKSEIFDDQFSVERPDGSNFTLKIRSTKLEDSAMYFCASSEGQYSPLHFGNGTRLTVT.